The 13 T cell receptor beta chains below come from one sample, sequenced in a study of T cells in Graves' hyperthyroidism and ophthalmopathy. Using RNA transcripts as the source, TCR beta CDR3 regions were amplified. When the TCR CDR3 underwent first-round RT-PCR, the HTBI primer set was used. TCRdb passed the multiplex PCR reads through MiXCR, listing each CDR3 protein once. The data contain roughly 700,000 distinct CDR3 sequences, about 14% of them seen just once; the ten biggest clones take up roughly 10%. Sample: blood. The receptors originated from a woman under 30 with Graves' hyperthyroidism.

This clonotype was detected ten times or more. The CDR3 reads CASSGEDSGSMETQYF. CDR3 in DNA: TGTGCCAGCAGCGGTGAGGATAGCGGGAGTATGGAGACCCAGTACTTC. The V call is TRBV7-9, the J call TRBJ2-5, with 9 positions matching TRBD2. The J segment lost 5 bases and the V segment lost 5 bases, leaving 12 bases of the junction unmatched. The CDR3 consists of 16 residues. The germline V gene encodes CDR1 SEHNR and CDR2 FQNEAQ (reference sequence).

Only a few counts were recorded for this clonotype. V usage is TRBV9 and J usage is TRBJ1-1; no clear D. Trimming removed 1 base from V and 4 bases from J, with 14 bases in between. From germline, CDR1 is SGDLS and CDR2 YYNGEE. There are 15 residues in the CDR3. The CDR3 bases are TGTGCCAGCAGCGTAAGCCACGCCGGTTCCACTGAAGCTTTCTTT. Translating it yields CASSVSHAGSTEAFF. Based on the CDR3 plus reference TRBV9 and TRBJ1-1, the full variable domain is DSGVTQTPKHLITATGQRVTLRCSPRSGDLSVYWYQQSLDQGLQFLIQYYNGEERAKGNILERFSAQQFPDLHSELNLSSLELGDSALYFCASSVSHAGSTEAFFGQGTRLTVV.

The chain couples TRBV19 to TRBJ1-1; a possible D gene is TRBD1 (6 bases). Germline-derived CDR1 and CDR2 are LNHDA and SQIVND (reference sequence). Trimming cost V 7 bases and J 0 bases, with 15 bases left between them. CDR3 size: 15 residues. The DNA for the CDR3 is TGTGCCAGTATCGGAGGGGGGGGATTGAACACTGAAGCTTTCTTT. Encoded protein: CASIGGGGLNTEAFF.

The chain carries TRBV6-1 and TRBJ2-4; D may correspond to TRBD1 or TRBD2 (5 bases each). Germline CDR1 is MNHNS and CDR2 is SASEGT. Between the trimmed V and J ends, which lost 5 bases and 4 bases, there was a span of 12 bases. This CDR3 comprises 14 residues. The CDR3 DNA sequence: TGTGCCAGCAGTCAAGGGACCGGAAAAAACATTCAGTACTTC. Amino acid sequence: CASSQGTGKNIQYF.

This clonotype was recorded at least ten times. This chain uses TRBV18 with TRBJ2-2, with D unresolved. Germline loops: CDR1 KGHSH, CDR2 LQKENI. This CDR3 is built from 14 residues. The V end lost 3 bases, the J end lost 4 bases, and 9 bases lay between the germline ends. CDR3 protein: CASSPSVVTGELFF. The DNA for the CDR3 is TGTGCCAGCTCACCTTCGGTGGTCACCGGGGAGCTGTTTTTT. Based on the CDR3 plus reference TRBV18 and TRBJ2-2, the full variable domain is NAGVMQNPRHLVRRRGQEARLRCSPMKGHSHVYWYRQLPEEGLKFMVYLQKENIIDESGMPKERFSAEFPKEGPSILRIQQVVRGDSAAYFCASSPSVVTGELFFGEGSRLTVL.

A few counts support this clonotype. The chain links TRBV27 to TRBJ2-7; 9 bases line up with TRBD1. Germline assignment: CDR1 MNHEY and CDR2 SMNVEV (reference sequence). CDR3 length: 14 residues. The J segment lost 1 base and the V segment lost 6 bases, leaving 4 bases of the junction unmatched. The CDR3, as DNA: TGTGCCAGCAGGGAAGGGACAGGGTCCTACGAGCAGTACTTC. Encoded protein: CASREGTGSYEQYF.

This clonotype came up a few times. CDR3 bases: TGTGCCAGCAGTTACGGACTAGCCTCCGCGCAGTACTTC. Translated, it gives CASSYGLASAQYF. This chain connects TRBV3-1 to TRBJ2-7, with TRBD2 matching 8 bases. Trimming took 6 bases from V and 9 from J; bases not matched to a gene: 10. This CDR3 is 13 amino acids long. In germline, CDR1 is LGHDT, CDR2 YNNKEL (reference sequence).

The CDR3: CSARPASGSMYTQYF. CDR3 sequence (DNA): TGCAGTGCTAGACCGGCTAGCGGGAGCATGTATACGCAGTATTTT. The chain has TRBV20-1 and TRBJ2-3, with 10 bases lining up with TRBD2. The CDR3 spans 15 residues. Germline assignment: CDR1 DFQATT and CDR2 SNEGSKA (reference sequence). V dropped 2 bases and J dropped 7; count of bases not matched to a gene: 9.

This clonotype was observed many times. The rearrangement uses TRBV10-3 and TRBJ2-7; D uncertain. V was trimmed by 7 bases and J by 2 bases, leaving 18 bases between them. CDR3 length: 15 amino acids. Germline CDR1 ENHRY, CDR2 SYGVKD. In nucleotides, the CDR3 is TGTGCCATCAAGCCCCAGACTGGCGGAGCCTACGAGCAGTACTTC. It translates to CAIKPQTGGAYEQYF.

J is TRBJ1-1 and V is TRBV30; D gene ambiguous. The CDR3 has 14 amino acids. Germline-derived CDR1 and CDR2 are GTSNPN and SVGIG (reference sequence). Trimming pared 0 bases from V and 7 bases from J, leaving 15 bases between. CDR3 sequence: CAWSVHSWGHEAFF. As DNA, the CDR3 is TGTGCCTGGAGTGTACACAGTTGGGGTCATGAAGCTTTCTTT.

The rearrangement links TRBV28 to TRBJ1-3; D is ambiguous. Germline V gene data show CDR1 as MDHEN and CDR2 as SYDVKM. The CDR3 runs 15 residues. Trimming cost V 4 bases and J 0 bases, with 10 bases left between them. This chain's CDR3 is CASSSWALSGNTIYF. As DNA, the CDR3 is TGTGCCAGCAGTTCCTGGGCCCTCTCTGGAAACACCATATATTTT.

This clonotype was recorded at least ten times. DNA of the CDR3: TGCAGTGCTAGAGATCGCGCAACCGACAATGAGCAGTTCTTC. Translation: CSARDRATDNEQFF. V gene TRBV20-1 combines with J gene TRBJ2-1; D uncertain. V was clipped by 0 bases and J by 5 bases, with 11 bases between them. The V gene's germline CDR1 is DFQATT and CDR2 SNEGSKA (reference sequence). This CDR3 has 14 residues.

This clonotype has a handful of counts. The gene calls are TRBV20-1 and TRBJ1-5; D is undetermined. Trimming stripped 6 bases from V and 1 base from J, with 19 bases between. Germline lookup yields CDR1 DFQATT and CDR2 SNEGSKA (reference sequence). The CDR3 runs to 16 residues. The CDR3 sequence is CSARNRELGSNQPQHF. The CDR3 DNA follows: TGCAGTGCCCGCAACCGGGAACTTGGGAGCAATCAGCCCCAGCATTTT.